The clone carrying this T cell receptor beta chain was seen a few times. Its target is unknown. The TCR alpha and TCR beta cDNA libraries, bearing sample barcodes and UMIs, were generated by 5'RACE using constant-segment primers. From the 5' RACE reads, TCRdb called clonotypes with MiXCR, one entry per CDR3 protein. The sample yields 200,000 to 250,000 distinct CDR3 sequences, 9.4% seen once. The CDR3 has 16 amino acids. Trimming took 5 bases from V and 0 from J, leaving 14 bases between them. These data come from a study of T-cell memory formation after mild COVID-19. Points from the study as a whole: Clones that shrank (day 15 to 85) were balanced CD4/CD8, whereas later expanders leaned CD4+. CD4+ clones that contracted lay mainly in CM and EM; CD8+ ones lay in EMRA. There were some responding clones in pre-infection memory, which suggested that cross-reactive memory had joined.

This sequence joins TRBV12-3 or TRBV12-4 and TRBJ1-3, with D maybe TRBD1 (6 bases). The TCR was taken from a man between 18 and 35 years old who had mild COVID-19 (a few samples of this study predate the infection). Cell type and time point are not known. Sequencing input: PBMCs or a T cell subset sorted from them (not recorded which). This CDR3 reads CASSPTTGGSGNTIYF. CDR3 sequence (DNA): TGTGCCAGCAGTCCCACGACAGGAGGCTCTGGAAACACCATATATTTT.